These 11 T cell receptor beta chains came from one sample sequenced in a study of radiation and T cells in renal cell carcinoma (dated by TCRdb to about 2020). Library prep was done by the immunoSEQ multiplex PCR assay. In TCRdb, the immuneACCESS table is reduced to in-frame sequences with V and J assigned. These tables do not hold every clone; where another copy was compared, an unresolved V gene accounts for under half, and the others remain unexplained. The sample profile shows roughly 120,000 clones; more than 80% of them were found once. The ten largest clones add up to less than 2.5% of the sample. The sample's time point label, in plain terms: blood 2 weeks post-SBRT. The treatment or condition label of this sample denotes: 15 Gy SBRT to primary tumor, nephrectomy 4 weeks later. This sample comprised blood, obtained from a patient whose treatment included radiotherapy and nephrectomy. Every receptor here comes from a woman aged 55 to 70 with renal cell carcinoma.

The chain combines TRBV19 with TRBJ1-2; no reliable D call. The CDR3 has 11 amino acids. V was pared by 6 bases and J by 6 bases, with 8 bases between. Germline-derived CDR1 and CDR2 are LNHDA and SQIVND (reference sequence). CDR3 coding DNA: TGTGCCAGTAGCGGGGTCCATGGCTACACCTTC. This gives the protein CASSGVHGYTF. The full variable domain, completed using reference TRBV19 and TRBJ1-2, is DGGITQSPKYLFRKEGQNVTLSCEQNLNHDAMYWYRQDPGQGLRLIYYSQIVNDFQKGDIAEGYSVSREKKESFPLTVTSAQKNPTAFYLCASSGVHGYTFGSGTRLTVV.

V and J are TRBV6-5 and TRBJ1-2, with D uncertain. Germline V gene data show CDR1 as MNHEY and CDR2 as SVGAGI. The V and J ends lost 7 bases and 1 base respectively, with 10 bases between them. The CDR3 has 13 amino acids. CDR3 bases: TGTGCCAGCACCGGAGGCAATAACTATGGCTACACCTTC. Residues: CASTGGNNYGYTF.

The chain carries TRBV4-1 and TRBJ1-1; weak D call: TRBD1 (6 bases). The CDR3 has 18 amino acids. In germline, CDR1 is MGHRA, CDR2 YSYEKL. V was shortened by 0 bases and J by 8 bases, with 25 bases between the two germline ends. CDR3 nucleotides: TGCGCCAGCAGCCAAGATTGGGGTGTCAGTAGTGGTGGGACAGAAGCTTTCTTT. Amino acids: CASSQDWGVSSGGTEAFF.

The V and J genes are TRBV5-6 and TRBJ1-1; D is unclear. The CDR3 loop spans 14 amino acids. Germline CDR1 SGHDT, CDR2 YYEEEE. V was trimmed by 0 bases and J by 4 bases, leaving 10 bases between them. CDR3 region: CASSLAGKGTEAFF. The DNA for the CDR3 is TGTGCCAGCAGCTTGGCGGGGAAGGGCACTGAAGCTTTCTTT.

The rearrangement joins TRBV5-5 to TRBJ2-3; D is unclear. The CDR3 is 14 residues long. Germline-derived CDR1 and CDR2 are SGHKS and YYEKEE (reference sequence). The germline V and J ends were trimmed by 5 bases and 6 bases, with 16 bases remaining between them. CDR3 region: CASSWNSERDTQYF. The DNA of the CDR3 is TGTGCCAGCAGTTGGAACAGCGAAAGGGATACGCAGTATTTT.

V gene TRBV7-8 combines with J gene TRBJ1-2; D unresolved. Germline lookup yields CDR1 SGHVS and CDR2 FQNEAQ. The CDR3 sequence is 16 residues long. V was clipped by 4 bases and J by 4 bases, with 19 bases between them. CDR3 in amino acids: CASSSPAGSSFYGYTF. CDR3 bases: TGTGCCAGCAGCTCCCCGGCCGGGTCCTCCTTCTATGGCTACACCTTC.

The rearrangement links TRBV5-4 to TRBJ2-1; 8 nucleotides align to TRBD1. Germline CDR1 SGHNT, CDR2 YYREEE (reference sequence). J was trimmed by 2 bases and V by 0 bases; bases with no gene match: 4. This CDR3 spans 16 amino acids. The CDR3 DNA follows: TGTGCCAGCAGCTTGGACAGGGGGTCGGCCTACAATGAGCAGTTCTTC. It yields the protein CASSLDRGSAYNEQFF.

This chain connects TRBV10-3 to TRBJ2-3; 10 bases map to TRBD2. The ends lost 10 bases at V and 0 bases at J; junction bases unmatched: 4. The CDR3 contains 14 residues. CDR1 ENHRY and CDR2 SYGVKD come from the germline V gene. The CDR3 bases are TGTGCCACAGAGACTAGCGGGAGCACAGATACGCAGTATTTT. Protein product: CATETSGSTDTQYF.

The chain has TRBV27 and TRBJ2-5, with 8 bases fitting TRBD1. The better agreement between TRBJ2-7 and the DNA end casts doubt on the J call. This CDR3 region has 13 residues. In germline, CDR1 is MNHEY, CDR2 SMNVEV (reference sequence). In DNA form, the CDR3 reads TGTGCCAGCATGACAGGGGCCTCCTACGAGCAGTACTTC. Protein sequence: CASMTGASYEQYF.

The DNA for the CDR3 is TGTGCCAGCAGCTTTCAAGGGGTGAGCACTGAAGCTTTCTTT. This gives the protein CASSFQGVSTEAFF. This chain joins TRBV11-1 and TRBJ1-1; TRBD1 might be the D (5 bases). The germline V gene encodes CDR1 SGHAT and CDR2 FQDESV (reference sequence). V was pared by 3 bases and J by 4 bases, with 12 bases between. The CDR3 is 14 amino acids. The full variable domain, rest sourced from reference TRBV11-1 and TRBJ1-1, is EAEVAQSPRYKITEKSQAVAFWCDPISGHATLYWYRQILGQGPELLVQFQDESVVDDSQLPKDRFSAERLKGVDSTLKIQPAELGDSAMYLCASSFQGVSTEAFFGQGTRLTVV.

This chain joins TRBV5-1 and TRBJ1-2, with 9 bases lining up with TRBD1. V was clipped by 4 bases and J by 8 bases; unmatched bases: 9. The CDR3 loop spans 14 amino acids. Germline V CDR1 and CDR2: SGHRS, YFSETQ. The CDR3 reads CASSPDGTGNGYTF. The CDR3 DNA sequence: TGCGCCAGCAGCCCGGACGGGACAGGGAACGGCTACACCTTC.